This TCR beta chain was obtained from a study of Ad26.COV2.S vaccination and SARS-CoV-2 variants. The wider study: Ad26.COV2.S shots went into the muscle once or twice, 56 days apart.

Noted treatment: 15 to 20 received Ad26.COV2.S at low or high dose, single or two shots; 5 received placebo; per-sample allocation not given. All samples were drawn on day 63, counting from the first vaccine or placebo injection. Turning to this clone: The antigen is unknown.

Study results and caveats: Measurements of TCR breadth and depth may have given underestimates of the total T cell responses.

CDR1 LNHDA and CDR2 SQIVND come from the germline V gene (reference sequence). CDR3 length: 14 residues. V was trimmed by 6 bases and J by 2 bases, leaving 11 bases between them. This table comes from immunoSEQ multiplex PCR, and its TCRdb copy is limited to in-frame clones, with some not included. The sample lists about 480,000 clones; around 88% were seen once. The gene calls are TRBV19 and TRBJ1-5, with unresolved D. Sequencing used peripheral blood, obtained in a trial of Ad26.COV2.S vaccine versus placebo. The sequence was collected from a person aged 18-60 years who received the Ad26.COV2.S COVID-19 vaccine or a placebo. The CDR3 region is CASRKWVGNQPQHF. The DNA of the CDR3 is TGTGCCAGTAGGAAATGGGTGGGCAATCAGCCCCAGCATTTT. Full variable domain (remainder filled in from reference TRBV19 and TRBJ1-5): DGGITQSPKYLFRKEGQNVTLSCEQNLNHDAMYWYRQDPGQGLRLIYYSQIVNDFQKGDIAEGYSVSREKKESFPLTVTSAQKNPTAFYLCASRKWVGNQPQHFGDGTRLSIL.